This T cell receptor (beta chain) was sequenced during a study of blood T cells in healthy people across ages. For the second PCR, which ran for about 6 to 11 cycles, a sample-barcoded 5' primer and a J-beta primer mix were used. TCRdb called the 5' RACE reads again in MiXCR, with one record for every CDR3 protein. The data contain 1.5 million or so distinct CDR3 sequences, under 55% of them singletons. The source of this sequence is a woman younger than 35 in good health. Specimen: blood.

The CDR3 nucleotides are TGTGCCAGCAGCCTAGGGGGGAGTTGGAATGAGCAGTTCTTC. It specifies CASSLGGSWNEQFF. The gene calls are TRBV9 and TRBJ2-1; D is possibly TRBD1 or TRBD2 (6 bases each). Germline CDR1 reads SGDLS; CDR2 reads YYNGEE. V was clipped by 4 bases and J by 7 bases, with 15 bases between them. This CDR3 is built from 14 residues.